This TCR beta chain was sequenced in a study of tumor and adjacent non-tumor tissue in lung cancer. Study context: Aged roughly 30 to 85 years, patients included more than nine men and 4 to 6 women with stage I to III disease.

TCRbeta libraries were built with three rounds of nested PCR, modified from ARM-PCR. TCRdb re-called the multiplex PCR reads with MiXCR, one entry per CDR3 protein. The sample records some 80,000 distinct CDR3 sequences, about 80% being singletons. The template was RNA from unsorted bulk tissue. Distant lung tissue was collected more than 3 cm away from the tumor edge. Between August and November 2014, newly diagnosed, chemotherapy-naive lung cancer patients underwent thoracic surgery in China. CDR3 length equals 16 residues. V lost 7 bases and J lost 0, with 18 bases in between. The germline V gene encodes CDR1 SGHNT and CDR2 YENEEA.

The chain joins TRBV11-3 to TRBJ1-1, with D unclear. Sample: distant non-tumor lung tissue. This TCR was recovered from a man in his 70s with non-small cell lung cancer. The CDR3 DNA is TGTGCCAGCATGTTCCTGGGCAGAACCCTGAACACTGAAGCTTTCTTT. It codes for CASMFLGRTLNTEAFF.